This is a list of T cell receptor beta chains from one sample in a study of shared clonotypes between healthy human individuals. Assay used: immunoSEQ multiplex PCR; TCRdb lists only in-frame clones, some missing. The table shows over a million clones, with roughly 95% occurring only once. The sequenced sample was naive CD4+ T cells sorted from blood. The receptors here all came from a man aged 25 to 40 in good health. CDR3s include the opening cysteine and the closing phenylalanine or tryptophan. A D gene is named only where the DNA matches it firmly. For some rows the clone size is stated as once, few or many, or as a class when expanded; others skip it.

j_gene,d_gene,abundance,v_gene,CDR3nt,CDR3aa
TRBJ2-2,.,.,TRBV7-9,TGTGCCAGCAGCGCCCCGGGACGGAACACCGGGGAGCTGTTTTTT,CASSAPGRNTGELFF
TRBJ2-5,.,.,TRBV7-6,TGTGCCAGCAGCCGGGGGGCGGAAGAGACCCAGTACTTC,CASSRGAEETQYF
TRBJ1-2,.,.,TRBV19,TGTGCCAGTAGTCGACAGGACTATGGCTACACCTTC,CASSRQDYGYTF
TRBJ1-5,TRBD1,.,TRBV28,TGTGCCAGCAGTTTAGGCCCGGGACAGCTAAATCAGCCCCAGCATTTT,CASSLGPGQLNQPQHF
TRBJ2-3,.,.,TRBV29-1,TGCAGCGTTGGCAGGGGTGGCACAGATACGCAGTATTTT,CSVGRGGTDTQYF
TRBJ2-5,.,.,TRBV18,TGTGCCAGCTCGCGCATCAGGGTGGAACAAGAGACCCAGTACTTC,CASSRIRVEQETQYF
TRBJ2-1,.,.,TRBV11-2,TGTGCCAGCAGCAGAGAAGTAGCCAACCTTTACAATGAGCAGTTCTTC,CASSREVANLYNEQFF
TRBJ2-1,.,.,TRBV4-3,TGCGCCAGCAGCCAAGGGCTGAATCTGCTAAACAATGAGCAGTTCTTC,CASSQGLNLLNNEQFF
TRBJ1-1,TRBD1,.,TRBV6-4,TGTGCCAGCAGTGACCTAGGACAGGGGGACACTGAAGCTTTCTTT,CASSDLGQGDTEAFF
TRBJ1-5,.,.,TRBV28,TGTGCCAGCAGTTTTTACCGTCAGCCCCAGCATTTT,CASSFYRQPQHF
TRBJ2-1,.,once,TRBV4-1,TGCGCCAGCAGCCAAGAACCCCCGCCGGGACTGCCCTACAATGAGCAGTTCTTC,CASSQEPPPGLPYNEQFF
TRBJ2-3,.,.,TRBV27,TGTGCCAGCAGTTTATCGGACTCGGGAGACGCAGATACGCAGTATTTT,CASSLSDSGDADTQYF
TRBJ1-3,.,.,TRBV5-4,TGTGCCAGCAGCTTGAAGGGCCCTGGAAACACCATATATTTT,CASSLKGPGNTIYF
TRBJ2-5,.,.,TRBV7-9,TGTGCCAGCAGCTTAGTAAAAGAGACCCAGTACTTC,CASSLVKETQYF
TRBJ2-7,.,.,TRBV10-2,TGCGCCACCCTAAGGTACATTTACGAGCAGTACTTC,CATLRYIYEQYF
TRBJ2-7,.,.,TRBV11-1,TGTGCCAGCAGCGTACTAGCACTCGAGCAGTACTTC,CASSVLALEQYF
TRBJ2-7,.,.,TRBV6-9,TGTGCCAGCATTGTCTTTATGGAGCTCTACGAGCAGTACTTC,CASIVFMELYEQYF
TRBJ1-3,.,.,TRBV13,TGTGCCAGCAGCCCGTGGACGGACAAGGTCTCTGGAAACACCATATATTTT,CASSPWTDKVSGNTIYF
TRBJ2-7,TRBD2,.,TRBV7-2,TGTGCCAGCAGCTTAGCTCCGGGGGGAGTCTCCTACGAGCAGTACTTC,CASSLAPGGVSYEQYF
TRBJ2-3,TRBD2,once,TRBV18,TGTGCCAGCTCACCAATCCCTAGCGGAGGAGATACGCAGTATTTT,CASSPIPSGGDTQYF
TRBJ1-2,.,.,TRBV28,TGTGCCATCAAACCCCAGCTTCGAGGGGACTATGGCTACACCTTC,CAIKPQLRGDYGYTF
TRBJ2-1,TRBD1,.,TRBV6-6,TGTGCCAGCAGGAGACAGGGGAATGAGCAGTTCTTC,CASRRQGNEQFF
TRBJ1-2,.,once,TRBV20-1,TGCAGTGCTTCTGCACAAATCGGCTACACCTTC,CSASAQIGYTF
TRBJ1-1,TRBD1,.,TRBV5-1,TGCGCCAGCAGCGTGGGACAGGGCAACACTGAAGCTTTCTTT,CASSVGQGNTEAFF
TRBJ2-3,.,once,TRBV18,TGTGCCAGCTCACCTGCACAGGCCTACACAGATACGCAGTATTTT,CASSPAQAYTDTQYF
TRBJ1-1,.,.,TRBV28,TGTGCCAGCAGTCCGATCGGGACAGAAGCTTTCTTT,CASSPIGTEAFF
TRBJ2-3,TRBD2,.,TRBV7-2,TGTGCCAGCAGCTTACTAGCGGGGGGTCAGAAGGTTGATACGCAGTATTTT,CASSLLAGGQKVDTQYF
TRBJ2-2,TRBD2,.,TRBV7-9,TGTGCCAGCAGCCGTTCTAGCGGTGGTGCCGGGGAGCTGTTTTTT,CASSRSSGGAGELFF
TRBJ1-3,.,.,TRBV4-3,TGCGCCAGCAGCCAAGATGAGGGAATCAACACCATATATTTT,CASSQDEGINTIYF
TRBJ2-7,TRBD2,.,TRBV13,TGTGCCAGCAGCACTTCAGCGGGAGGATTCACCTACGAGCAGTACTTC,CASSTSAGGFTYEQYF
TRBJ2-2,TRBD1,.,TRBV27,TGTGCCAGCAGTCACAGACAGGGAAGGGGCACCGGGGAGCTGTTTTTT,CASSHRQGRGTGELFF
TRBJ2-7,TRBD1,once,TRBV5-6,TGTGCCAGCAGCCGGGACAGGGGCACCCCGTCCTTC,CASSRDRGTPSF
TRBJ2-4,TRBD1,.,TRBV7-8,TGTGCCAGCAGCGTACAGGGGATGGCCAAAAACATTCAGTACTTC,CASSVQGMAKNIQYF
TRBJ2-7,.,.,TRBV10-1,TGCGCCAGCAGTGAGTTGAGGGGGGCTCCCGGCGAGCAGTACTTC,CASSELRGAPGEQYF
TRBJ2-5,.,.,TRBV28,TGTGCCAGCCGAACGGGGGAGACCCAGTACTTC,CASRTGETQYF
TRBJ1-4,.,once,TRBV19,TGTGCCAGTAGTATCCTCAGGGGAAGTTTCTCTAATGAAAAACTGTTTTTT,CASSILRGSFSNEKLFF
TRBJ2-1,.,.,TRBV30,TGTGCTGCTGCCCTGTACGCTGAGCAGTTCTTC,CAAALYAEQFF
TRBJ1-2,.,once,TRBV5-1,TGCGCCAGCAGCTTGGTGATTGACAGCAACTATGGCTACACCTTC,CASSLVIDSNYGYTF
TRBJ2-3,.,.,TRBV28,TGTGCCAGCAGTTCGAGGACAGTTGGGGCGTATTTT,CASSSRTVGAYF
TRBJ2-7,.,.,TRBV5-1,TGCGCCAGCAGCTCCCGTTCCTATGACGAGCAGTACTTC,CASSSRSYDEQYF
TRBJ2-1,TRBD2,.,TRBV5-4,TGTGCCAGCAGCTTACCCGGGACTAGCGGTTACAATGAGCAGTTCTTC,CASSLPGTSGYNEQFF